The 6 T cell receptor beta chains below come from one sample, sequenced in a study of T cells in Graves' hyperthyroidism and ophthalmopathy. Amplification targeted TCR beta CDR3 regions from RNA transcripts. Using the HTBI primer set, a first-round RT-PCR was run on the TCR CDR3. TCRdb reprocessed the multiplex PCR reads with MiXCR, giving one entry per CDR3 protein. The repertoire includes about 400,000 distinct CDR3 sequences, roughly 13% of them detected once, and 5% to 6% sits in the top ten. The sequenced sample was blood. Receptors were obtained from a woman under 30 with Graves' hyperthyroidism.

This clonotype was found many times. This chain links TRBV20-1 with TRBJ2-7; D gene unclear. The CDR3 totals 15 residues. The germline CDR1 and CDR2 sequences are DFQATT and SNEGSKA (reference sequence). V was trimmed by 0 bases and J by 7 bases, leaving 19 bases between them. The CDR3 region is CSARDEEPALQEQYF. The CDR3 coding sequence is TGCAGTGCTAGAGACGAGGAACCGGCTCTTCAAGAGCAGTACTTC.

The chain recombines TRBV13 with TRBJ1-1, with a tentative D call TRBD1 (5 bases). This CDR3 has 15 residues. Per the germline V gene, CDR1 is PRHDT and CDR2 is FYEKMQ (reference sequence). V was cut by 5 bases and J by 0 bases, with 13 bases left in between. The CDR3 sequence is CASSPRGHLNTEAFF. In DNA, the CDR3 is TGTGCCAGCAGCCCCCGAGGACACCTGAACACTGAAGCTTTCTTT.

This clonotype occurred many times. This chain uses TRBV6-1 with TRBJ1-1, with a possible D match to TRBD1 (6 bases). This CDR3 contains 18 residues. The germline V gene has CDR1 MNHNS and CDR2 SASEGT. V lost 5 bases to trimming and J lost 2 bases, with 24 bases between them. The CDR3 nucleotides read TGTGCCAGCAGTTTAAACTGGGGGGCCAGACTCAAAAACACTGAAGCTTTCTTT. It specifies CASSLNWGARLKNTEAFF.

This clonotype was counted only a few times. The V and J genes are TRBV7-2 and TRBJ1-3, with 7 bases matching TRBD1. Per germline, CDR1 SGHTA and CDR2 FQGNSA. The CDR3 loop spans 15 amino acids. V was clipped by 6 bases and J by 3 bases; unmatched bases: 8. The CDR3 is CASSLDRVGGNTIYF. The DNA of the CDR3 is TGTGCCAGCAGTCTAGACAGGGTTGGTGGAAACACCATATATTTT.

This clonotype has just a few counts. The junction does not match germline at one end; this may be a read error. This rearrangement joins TRBV7-2 to TRBJ2-1, with TRBD2 as a possible D gene (6 bases). CDR3 length equals 15 residues. In germline, CDR1 is SGHTA, CDR2 FQGNSA. The DNA for the CDR3 is TGTGCCAGCAGCGAAAACCGGGACTCACCCAGAGCAGTGGTCTTC. This translates into CASSENRDSPRAVVF. Combining the CDR3 with reference TRBV7-2 and TRBJ2-1 gives the whole variable domain GAGVSQSPSNKVTEKGKDVELRCDPISGHTALYWYRQSLGQGLEFLIYFQGNSAPDKSGLPSDRFSAERTGGSVSTLTIQRTQQEDSAVYLCASSENRDSPRAVVFGPGTRLTVL.

This clonotype was observed a few times. The genes are TRBV5-1 and TRBJ1-4; 8 positions match TRBD1. CDR1 is SGHRS, CDR2 YFSETQ, per germline. The V segment lost 4 bases and the J segment 6 bases; nucleotides outside the gene matches: 8. The CDR3 is 15 amino acids. Written as DNA, the CDR3 is TGCGCCAGCAGCATGATGACAGGGGATGATGAAAAACTGTTTTTT. Protein sequence: CASSMMTGDDEKLFF.